The TCR beta chain described here comes from a study of blood T cell repertoires in COVID-19. Whole-study context: Collection of acute and convalescent COVID-19 samples took place in the United States, Italy and Spain. In each case, the material was cDNA or gDNA derived from T cells, B-cell-depleted T cells, or PBMCs.

As originally analysed: Estimates of nucleated cell counts were drawn from the amplification of reference gene primers. The data were produced by immunoSEQ multiplex PCR, yet TCRdb's version contains in-frame clones alone and is incomplete. The V and J calls and clone size come from that table; D and trimming were worked out from the DNA. The data contain roughly 260,000 clones, more than 85% of them singletons. With 5 bases clipped from V and 0 bases from J, the junction kept 25 bases outside the gene matches. The CDR3 sequence is 23 residues long. Germline CDR1 is SGHVS and CDR2 is FQNEAQ. Followed longitudinally, the Seattle patients had been enrolled during active infection.

The chain recombines TRBV7-8 with TRBJ2-2, with 9 positions matching TRBD2. The sequence came from a person under 35 with COVID-19, enrolled during active disease. Material for sequencing was peripheral blood. CDR3 coding DNA: TGTGCCAGCAGCCCCCACCGGGCCTACAGTCCTAGCGGGGCTCAACCGAACACCGGGGAGCTGTTTTTT. This encodes CASSPHRAYSPSGAQPNTGELFF.